This passage covers 7 T cell receptor beta chains from one sample sequenced in a study of control samples from healthy donors and cancer patients. Profiling relied on immunoSEQ multiplex PCR, and the TCRdb table lists in-frame clones only, not all of them. This sample contains 150,000 to 200,000 clones. The sequenced sample was blood. The receptor source for this set is a woman aged 25-40 years in good health.

The chain recombines TRBV6-5 with TRBJ2-5; weak D call: TRBD2 (5 bases). Germline CDR1 is MNHEY and CDR2 is SVGAGI. Trimming shortened V by 0 bases and J by 5 bases, and 13 bases separated the two germline ends. The CDR3 covers 15 residues. CDR3 residues: CASSYSRRIGETQYF. DNA for the CDR3: TGTGCCAGCAGTTACTCGAGGAGGATAGGGGAGACCCAGTACTTC.

The chain couples TRBV7-9 to TRBJ1-6; 7 nucleotides match TRBD1. The J segment lost 7 bases and the V segment lost 2 bases, leaving 5 bases of the junction unmatched. The V gene's germline CDR1 is SEHNR and CDR2 FQNEAQ (reference sequence). This CDR3 contains 15 residues. The CDR3, as DNA: TGTGCCAGCAGCTTACGACAGGGCTGGAATTCACCCCTCCACTTT. Encoded protein: CASSLRQGWNSPLHF.

The CDR3 sequence is CASSLSGRNEQYF. For the CDR3, the DNA is TGTGCCAGCAGTTTAAGTGGACGGAACGAGCAGTACTTC. The chain links TRBV27 to TRBJ2-7; D is unresolved. Trimming stripped 2 bases from V and 5 bases from J, with 10 bases between. In germline, CDR1 is MNHEY, CDR2 SMNVEV (reference sequence). CDR3 length equals 13 residues.

This chain joins TRBV18 and TRBJ1-2; the match to TRBD1 covers 8 bases. The V segment lost 3 bases and the J segment 8 bases; nucleotides outside the gene matches: 8. The CDR3 runs to 14 residues. Per the germline V gene, CDR1 is KGHSH and CDR2 is LQKENI. CDR3 coding DNA: TGTGCCAGCTCACCTGGACAGGGCCAGGGGGGCTACACCTTC. Amino acids: CASSPGQGQGGYTF.

CDR3 loop: CASSLALTGGNTEAFF. The CDR3 DNA reads as TGTGCCAGCTCACTGGCCCTTACGGGGGGGAACACTGAAGCTTTCTTT. The rearrangement links TRBV18 to TRBJ1-1; possible D gene TRBD1, 5 bases. The germline gives CDR1 KGHSH, CDR2 LQKENI. CDR3 size: 16 residues. V was cut by 4 bases and J by 1 base, with 16 bases left in between.

This rearrangement joins TRBV9 to TRBJ1-6; D ambiguous. There are 14 residues in the CDR3. The ends were cut back, 0 bases at V and 6 bases at J, with 7 bases in the middle. Germline V lookup: CDR1 SGDLS, CDR2 YYNGEE. The DNA for the CDR3 is TGTGCCAGCAGCGTAGCAACAGCTAATTCACCCCTCCACTTT. Translated: CASSVATANSPLHF. Filled out from reference TRBV9 and TRBJ1-6, the complete variable domain reads DSGVTQTPKHLITATGQRVTLRCSPRSGDLSVYWYQQSLDQGLQFLIQYYNGEERAKGNILERFSAQQFPDLHSELNLSSLELGDSALYFCASSVATANSPLHFGNGTRLTVT.

The chain employs TRBV2 and TRBJ1-2; 9 bases agree with TRBD1. After removal of 4 bases from V and 2 bases from J, the junction contained 11 bases not matched to a gene. The CDR3 has 17 residues. Germline CDR1 is SNHLY and CDR2 is FYNNEI. CDR3 sequence reads: CASSVPGQGLKNYGYTF. CDR3 nucleotide sequence: TGTGCCAGCAGTGTCCCGGGACAGGGCTTGAAGAACTATGGCTACACCTTC.